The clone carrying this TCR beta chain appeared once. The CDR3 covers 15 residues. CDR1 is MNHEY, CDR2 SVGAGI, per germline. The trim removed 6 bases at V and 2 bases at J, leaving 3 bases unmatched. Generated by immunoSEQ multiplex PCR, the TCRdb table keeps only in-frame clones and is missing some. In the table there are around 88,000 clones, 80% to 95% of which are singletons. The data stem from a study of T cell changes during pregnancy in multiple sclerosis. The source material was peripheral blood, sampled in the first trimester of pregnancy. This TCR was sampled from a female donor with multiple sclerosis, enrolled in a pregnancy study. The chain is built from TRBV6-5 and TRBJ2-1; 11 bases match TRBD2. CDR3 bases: TGTGCCAGCAGCTCTAGCGGGGGGCCCTACAATGAGCAGTTCTTC. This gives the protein CASSSSGGPYNEQFF.